These T cell receptor beta chains were read from a single sample in a study of CD8 T cell repertoires and HIV-1 epitope variants. Profiling relied on immunoSEQ multiplex PCR, and the TCRdb table lists in-frame clones only, not all of them. Found here are thousands of clones, just under 70% of them singletons; the top ten hold 40% to 50%. Their specific antigens are unknown. The sequenced sample was cultured CD8+ T cells derived from PBMCs. Receptor source: a male donor with HIV. Both conserved end residues are part of each CDR3. Fields, in order: clone size, J gene, V gene, D gene, CDR3 protein, CDR3 DNA. A D gene is named only where the DNA matches it firmly. Clone size is stated in some rows and not others, as once, few, many or a class when expanded.

>few|TRBJ1-2|TRBV7-8|TRBD1
CASSLASRDRADYGYTF
TGTGCCAGCAGCTTAGCATCCCGGGACAGGGCGGACTATGGCTACACCTTC
>-|TRBJ2-1|TRBV27|-
CASSFRSAGPLGSYNEQFF
TGTGCCAGCAGTTTCCGATCCGCCGGGCCGTTGGGGTCCTACAATGAGCAGTTCTTC
>-|TRBJ2-5|TRBV2|-
CASRGFTGRETQYF
TGTGCCAGCAGGGGCTTCACAGGGAGGGAGACCCAGTACTTC
>-|TRBJ1-1|TRBV7-9|TRBD1
CATRQGGNTEAFF
TGTGCCACTCGACAGGGCGGGAACACTGAAGCTTTCTTT
>-|TRBJ2-7|TRBV5-1|-
CASSLEVVSSYEQYF
TGCGCCAGCAGCTTGGAGGTCGTTTCCTCCTACGAGCAGTACTTC
>-|TRBJ2-7|TRBV27|-
CASSPGVYEQYF
TGTGCCAGCAGCCCGGGAGTGTACGAGCAGTACTTC
>few|TRBJ2-7|TRBV5-6|-
CASSLQGISYEQYF
TGTGCCAGCAGCCTACAGGGAATCTCCTACGAGCAGTACTTC
>large|TRBJ2-7|TRBV27|-
CASSLTSGTFAYEQYF
TGTGCCAGCAGCTTAACCTCAGGGACTTTCGCCTACGAGCAGTACTTC
>-|TRBJ2-1|TRBV11-2|-
CASSLDLGGPLYNEQFF
TGTGCCAGCAGCTTAGATCTTGGGGGTCCCCTCTACAATGAGCAGTTCTTC
>-|TRBJ2-6|TRBV5-6|-
CASSSDTAGANVLTF
TGTGCCAGCAGCTCGGACACCGCTGGGGCCAACGTCCTGACTTTC
>-|TRBJ1-6|TRBV6-5|-
CASSYFRNSPLHF
TGTGCCAGCAGTTACTTCAGAAATTCACCCCTCCACTTT
>-|TRBJ1-4|TRBV28|TRBD1
CASRPQGAREKLFF
TGTGCCAGCAGACCGCAGGGGGCGCGGGAAAAACTGTTTTTT
>few|TRBJ2-2|TRBV7-2|-
CASSFRPGGGANTGELFF
TGTGCCAGCAGCTTTAGACCCGGGGGCGGGGCGAACACCGGGGAGCTGTTTTTT
>-|TRBJ1-5|TRBV5-6|-
CASTSGGGLQPQHF
TGTGCCAGCACCTCTGGGGGGGGCCTACAGCCCCAGCATTTT
>medium-sized|TRBJ2-7|TRBV4-1|TRBD2
CASSQGTSNEQYF
TGCGCCAGCAGCCAAGGGACTAGCAACGAGCAGTACTTC
>-|TRBJ2-1|TRBV2|-
CASSEAGRADEQFF
TGTGCCAGCAGTGAAGCGGGCAGGGCGGATGAGCAGTTCTTC
>few|TRBJ2-7|TRBV19|TRBD1
CASQQGAGEQYF
TGTGCCAGCCAACAGGGGGCTGGGGAGCAGTACTTC
>-|TRBJ2-7|TRBV6-1|-
CASSGGGGYPEQYF
TGTGCCAGCAGTGGCGGTGGAGGGTATCCGGAGCAGTACTTC
>few|TRBJ2-1|TRBV5-1|-
CASSLSGSESSYNEQFF
TGCGCCAGCAGCTTGTCGGGTAGCGAGAGCTCCTACAATGAGCAGTTCTTC
>once|TRBJ2-1|TRBV28|TRBD2
CASSSGAGGTWNEQFF
TGTGCCAGCAGTTCAGGAGCGGGAGGTACTTGGAATGAGCAGTTCTTC
>once|TRBJ2-1|TRBV5-6|-
CASSLDPTASNEQFF
TGTGCCAGCAGCTTGGACCCCACCGCGTCCAATGAGCAGTTCTTC
>few|TRBJ2-1|TRBV6-1|-
CASSDYHPAGHNEQFF
TGTGCCAGCAGTGACTACCATCCTGCGGGTCACAATGAGCAGTTCTTC
>-|TRBJ1-2|TRBV7-9|TRBD1
CASSLESGGNYGYTF
TGTGCCAGCAGCTTAGAGTCAGGGGGCAACTATGGCTACACCTTC
>-|TRBJ2-1|TRBV21-1|-
CASSKPPIQFSYNEQFF
TGTGCCAGCAGCAAACCCCCCATACAGTTCTCCTACAATGAGCAGTTCTTC
>-|TRBJ2-7|TRBV6-5|-
CASSPGPTGNEQYF
TGTGCCAGCAGTCCGGGACCCACCGGGAACGAGCAGTACTTC
>-|TRBJ1-1|TRBV27|-
CASPGDFRAFF
TGTGCCAGCCCGGGGGACTTTCGAGCTTTCTTT
>-|TRBJ1-6|TRBV7-8|-
CASSSLDLRVLTYNSPLHF
TGTGCCAGCAGCTCCCTCGATCTCAGGGTATTAACCTATAATTCACCCCTCCACTTT
>few|TRBJ1-2|TRBV28|-
CASSLFNTDYGYTF
TGTGCCAGCAGTTTATTTAACACAGACTATGGCTACACCTTC
>-|TRBJ2-5|TRBV10-1|TRBD1
CASSESGTDQEAQYF
TGCGCCAGCAGTGAGTCGGGGACAGATCAAGAGGCCCAGTACTTC
>-|TRBJ1-5|TRBV28|TRBD1
CASSLTGGSNQPQHF
TGTGCCAGCAGCCTGACAGGGGGGAGCAATCAGCCCCAGCATTTT
>-|TRBJ2-2|TRBV9|TRBD2
CASSLSSGVTGELFF
TGTGCCAGCAGTCTGTCTAGCGGGGTTACCGGGGAGCTGTTTTTT
>-|TRBJ2-3|TRBV5-6|TRBD2
CASQLAGVVDTQYF
TGTGCCAGCCAACTAGCGGGAGTTGTAGATACGCAGTATTTT
>-|TRBJ1-4|TRBV19|-
CASTLLTGAREKLFF
TGTGCCAGTACCCTGTTAACGGGGGCTCGTGAAAAACTGTTTTTT
>-|TRBJ2-3|TRBV19|-
CASSGDTDTQYF
TGTGCCAGTAGCGGCGACACAGATACGCAGTATTTT
>-|TRBJ2-5|TRBV5-1|-
CASKRGSQETQYF
TGCGCCAGCAAACGGGGTTCCCAAGAGACCCAGTACTTC
>-|TRBJ2-1|TRBV19|TRBD2
CASTALAGDDNEQFF
TGTGCCAGTACCGCCCTAGCGGGGGACGACAATGAGCAGTTCTTC
>-|TRBJ2-7|TRBV29-1|-
CSAGNGENQREQYF
TGCAGCGCCGGGAACGGGGAAAATCAGAGGGAGCAGTACTTC
>few|TRBJ2-7|TRBV11-2|-
CASSLPGLQGYEQYF
TGTGCCAGCAGCTTACCGGGTCTACAGGGATACGAGCAGTACTTC
>few|TRBJ2-7|TRBV6-1|-
CASSARDNGYEQYF
TGTGCCAGCAGTGCTCGGGACAACGGCTACGAGCAGTACTTC
>-|TRBJ1-5|TRBV11-2|TRBD1
CASSLRGRGEQPQHF
TGTGCCAGCAGCTTAAGGGGCAGGGGGGAACAGCCCCAGCATTTT
>-|TRBJ1-1|TRBV6-1|-
CASSEATDYEAFF
TGTGCCAGCAGTGAAGCGACGGACTATGAAGCTTTCTTT
>-|TRBJ1-3|TRBV7-8|TRBD1
CASSETGGSGNTIYF
TGTGCCAGCAGCGAAACAGGGGGCTCTGGAAACACCATATATTTT
>-|TRBJ2-2|TRBV28|-
CASSLETGELFF
TGTGCCAGCAGTTTAGAGACCGGGGAGCTGTTTTTT
>-|TRBJ1-5|TRBV2|TRBD1
CASSFSQGTGRYSNQPQHF
TGTGCCAGCAGTTTCTCCCAAGGGACAGGACGATATAGCAATCAGCCCCAGCATTTT
>-|TRBJ2-2|TRBV19|-
CASSSVGTGELFF
TGTGCCAGTAGTTCGGTGGGCACCGGGGAGCTGTTTTTT